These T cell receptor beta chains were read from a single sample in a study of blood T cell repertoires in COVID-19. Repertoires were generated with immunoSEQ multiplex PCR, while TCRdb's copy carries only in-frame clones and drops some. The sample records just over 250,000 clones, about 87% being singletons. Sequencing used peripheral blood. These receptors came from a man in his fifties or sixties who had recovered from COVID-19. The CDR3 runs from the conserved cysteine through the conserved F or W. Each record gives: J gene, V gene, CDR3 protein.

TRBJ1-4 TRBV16 CASSPGDRWNEKLFF
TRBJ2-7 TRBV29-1 CSAAPGVDEQYF
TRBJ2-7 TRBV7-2 CASSLEAGGSYEQYF
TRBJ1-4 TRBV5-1 CASSLTTGENEKLFF
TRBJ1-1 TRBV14 CASSQNKNTEAFF
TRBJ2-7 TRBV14 CASSQRVPQYF
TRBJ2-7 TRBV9 CASSVAGGDYEQYF
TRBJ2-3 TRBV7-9 CASSLMSGVAGQYF
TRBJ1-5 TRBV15 CATTSDRGSNQPQHF
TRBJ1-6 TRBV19 CASSTTFRGSSYNSPLHF
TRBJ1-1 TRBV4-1 CASSKQGYAEAFF
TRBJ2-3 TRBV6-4 CASSDSWGPTDTQYF
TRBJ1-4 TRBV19 CASSPANRGWTNEKLFF
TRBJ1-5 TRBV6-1 CASSDLQGYNQPQHF
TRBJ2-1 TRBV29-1 CSVSRGNNEQFF
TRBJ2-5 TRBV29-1 CSVVGRGQETQYF
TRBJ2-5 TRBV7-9 CASSNPTGSGTGYF
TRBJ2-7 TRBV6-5 CASGAGQGAYEQYF
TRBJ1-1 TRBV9 CASSPHSRGRDTEAFF
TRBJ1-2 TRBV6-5 CASSPDGQGKGYTF
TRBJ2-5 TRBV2 CASSDPSGAIQETQYF
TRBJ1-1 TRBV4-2 CASSRSTGRNTEAFF
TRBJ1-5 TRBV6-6 CASSLRDRVGSSAQHF
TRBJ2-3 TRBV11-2 CASSLGLASYGTDTQYF
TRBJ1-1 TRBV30 CAWSAGTGGLAFF
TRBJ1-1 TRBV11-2 CASSLDLRGPNTEAFF
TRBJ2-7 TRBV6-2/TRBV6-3 CASTPGLAPYEQYF
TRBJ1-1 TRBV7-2 CASSLVKWGRGFGTEAFF
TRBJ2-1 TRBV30 CAWERGGPSNEQFF
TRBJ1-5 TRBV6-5 CASSSYRTSNQPQHF
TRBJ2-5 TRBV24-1 CATSDFRGGRETQYF
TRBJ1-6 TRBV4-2 CASSQDHQAFNSPLHF
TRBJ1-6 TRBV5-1 CASSSSSSDSPLHF
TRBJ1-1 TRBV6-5 CASSRTGGGNTEAFF
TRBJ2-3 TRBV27 CASSFDRAGDTQYF
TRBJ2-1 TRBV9 CASSVVGLAGGYTYNEQFF
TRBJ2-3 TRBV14 CASSQVIGLGGTDTQYF
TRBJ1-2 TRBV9 CASSPRGGPEYGYTF
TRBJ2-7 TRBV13 CASSLGRAEQYF
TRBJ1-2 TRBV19 CASSLTGGDGYTF
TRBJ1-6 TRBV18 CASSPARFPPLHF